This TCR beta chain was obtained from a study of identical twins. Study findings and constraints: Rather than following the same donors, the conclusions depended on cross-sectional statistical analysis. Within beta out-of-frame sequences, the excess sharing observed between twins was weaker.

The CDR3 runs 13 residues. Germline V gene sequence: CDR1 KGHSH, CDR2 LQKENI. J was trimmed by 10 bases and V by 0 bases; bases with no gene match: 1. TCRdb analysed the 5' RACE reads with MiXCR anew, one entry per CDR3 protein. Of some 460,000 distinct CDR3 sequences listed, 14% are singletons. This clonotype came up a few times. Antigen: not known. This sample was also put to use in a study of yellow fever vaccine responses in identical twins. Per that paper: Twins showed a vaccine T cell response that reportedly seemed partly convergent, partly personalized.

This chain connects TRBV18 to TRBJ1-4; 8 positions match TRBD1. The clonotype was recovered from a woman between 18 and 30 years old in good health. Sequencing was done on a sample of CD4+ T cells sorted from blood. CDR3 amino acids: CASSPPDRAKLFF. The DNA of the CDR3 is TGTGCCAGCTCACCACCGGACAGGGCAAAACTGTTTTTT.